This entry describes one T cell receptor beta chain. The data originate from a study of blood T cells in healthy people across ages. PBMCs were isolated at a quantity of at least 6 million per sample. Germline values: CDR1 MGHDK, CDR2 SYGVNS. The CDR3 is 19 amino acids. Trimming removed 3 bases at V and 7 bases at J, with 25 bases between. A J-beta primer mix and a sample-barcoded 5' primer were used in a second PCR of about 7 to 12 cycles. Each TCR beta cDNA got a 12-nucleotide random molecular identifier. MiXCR, run by TCRdb on the 5' RACE reads, gives a single entry per CDR3 protein. The sample lists some 1.7 million distinct CDR3 sequences; 28% were seen once.

This TCR came from a woman younger than 45 in good health. The sample comprised blood. The V call is TRBV25-1, the J call TRBJ1-6, with unresolved D. The CDR3 loop is CASSDLQSAGRENNSPLHF. CDR3 nucleotides: TGTGCCAGCAGTGATTTGCAGAGCGCCGGGCGGGAGAACAATTCACCCCTCCACTTT.